The source of this TCR beta chain is a study of cytomegalovirus exposure and HLA in healthy donors. The PCR contained 60 Vbeta and 13 Jbeta primers. Measured with immunoSEQ multiplex PCR; TCRdb has only the in-frame clones, and not every one. Of some 180,000 clones listed, roughly 13% were seen once; the top ten hold more than 7%. Germline trimming cut 4 bases from V and 5 bases from J; bases unmatched to any gene: 9. The CDR3 covers 16 residues. From germline, CDR1 is SGHNT and CDR2 YYREEE (reference sequence). The study, taken as a whole, reports: What a later analysis reportedly showed was that an Asian-associated ancestry cluster had fewer N-insertions than the approximately 700-donor mean. Researchers counted 164 TCR beta chains as cytomegalovirus-associated. CMV antigen specificity of a few CMV-associated chains was confirmed in vitro. Later analysis associated a missense DCLRE1C variant with TCR beta V- and J-gene trimming.

In regard to this clone: What it recognizes is unknown.

The chain employs TRBV5-4 and TRBJ2-2, with 9 positions matching TRBD2. Sample: PBMCs. The TCR was taken from a man aged 50 to 59 in good health and CMV-seropositive. The CDR3 is CASSPYSGGGTGELFF. As DNA, the CDR3 is TGTGCCAGCAGCCCTTATAGCGGGGGAGGAACCGGGGAGCTGTTTTTT.